This record covers a single T cell receptor (beta chain). No cognate antigen has been identified for it. Per-nucleotide qualities are absent, and no much larger clonotype sits a single base away. TCR CDR3 regions were amplified from genomic DNA by multiplex PCR using the deep immunoSEQ assay. Extracted genomic DNA from each cell subset was distributed evenly across all wells of several immunoSEQ 96-well plates, and each plate was treated as a replicate. Each replicate PCR for sorted subsets received around 210 ng genomic DNA, equal to around 32,000 T cell genomes. The purified libraries were quantified using a Qubit 3.0 fluorometer, sized with a Bioanalyzer 2100, and then quantified again using the KAPA Library Quantification kit. Every immunoSEQ 96-well plate was sequenced on a separate single-read 150-cycle Illumina NextSeq 550 flow cell. In the source study's methods: Because the immunoSEQ output included only junctional sequences and no quality scores, the filtering could not be the same as the filtering used for full-length reads. To assign V/J genes and CDR3, sequences were annotated against IMGT germline references using PyIR, a Python wrapper for IgBLAST v1.9. Reads were filtered out if the reads had weak V/J assignments (E-value above 1e-6), no CDR3, stop codons, out-of-frame junctions, or ambiguous translated residues. V3J clonotypes were defined by identical inferred V gene, J gene, and CDR3 amino acid sequence. Percentage overlap between repertoires was calculated by dividing the number of shared unique clonotypes by the size of the smaller repertoire. Three approaches were used to assess repertoire richness: RTK rarefaction, the Chao1 estimator, and Recon v2.1 estimates of unobserved clonotypes. OLGA was used to compute generation probabilities for all TCRbeta clonotypes that the gDNA method yielded from a handful of donors. This is the immuneACCESS table as TCRdb keeps it, with only in-frame sequences that have V and J called. A part of the clones is gone; compared with another copy, unresolved V genes explain less than half, and the rest is unexplained. V and J calls plus clone size are reproduced from that table; the DNA served to infer D and trimming. The sample records 1.5 million to 2.5 million clones, less than 95% of which are singletons. The ten largest account for under 1.5% of the sample.

CD8 naive samples consisted of CD45RO-negative cells that were positively selected for CCR7, yielding a CD45RA+CCR7+ population without TemRA cells. Donors were healthy HIV-negative adults with no recently reported acute infections or vaccinations. All donors were Caucasian adults living in Nashville, Tennessee, USA. After blood collection by leukapheresis, PBMCs were isolated using Ficoll-Histopaque density gradient centrifugation and then cryopreserved in the vapor phase of liquid nitrogen. Analytical flow cytometry was used to check the purity and quantity of each magnetically sorted T cell population. Each sorted fraction had its genomic DNA isolated and then quantified by UV absorbance on a Nanodrop 2000c. CDR1 SGDLS and CDR2 YYNGEE were looked up in the germline V gene. The CDR3, from cysteine to phenylalanine, totals 13 residues. Left in the record is the CDR3 DNA by itself, 39 bases read in frame from the first base. At the junction V is shortened by 3 bases and J by 7 bases, with 10 bases in between.

This entry comes from a study of shared clonotypes between healthy human individuals (dated by TCRdb to 2019 to 2021). For the wider study: Two women and a few men aged 18 to 49 years were included in the cohort. For each donor, CD4 naive and CD4 memory were each run on three plates, CD8 naive on two plates, and CD8 memory on one plate. To estimate repertoire size and how much clonotype sharing occurs between individuals, the study deeply sequenced the blood TCR repertoires of 4 to 6 healthy adults. Different laboratories and diverse techniques were used to prepare libraries and sequence TCR repertoires, to increase sequencing depth and limit assay-specific biases. Leukapheresis yielded between about 0.94 and 8.9 billion PBMCs per donor.

Overall results and qualifications from the work: The small number of donors limited the genetic and exposure-history diversity represented. Across several donors, approximately 5% of naive CD4, roughly 3.5% of naive CD8, about 2% of memory CD4, and over 0.35% of memory CD8 clonotypes were shared. Sampling was limited to blood, and TCR repertoires in tissue likely differ from TCR repertoires in blood. Rarefaction of sorted-subset datasets indicated incomplete sequencing despite the large sequencing depth. Pairwise subsampling led to the expectation that sequencing depth would affect the degree of clonotype sharing among donors. Compared with non-shared clonotypes, clonotypes shared by all four sorted-subset donors had higher generation probabilities. Larger estimated clonotype richness was generally found for naive subsets than for memory subsets.

The rearrangement joined TRBV9 to TRBJ2-2; the D gene is possibly TRBD1 or TRBD2, each agreeing over 5 bases. Material: naive CD8+ T cells sorted from blood. The cell subset or site label here, explained by the study, means: CD45RA+CCR7+. The clonotype originates from a young man in good health. The bases are TGTGCCAGCAGCGCCCGGGACGGCGGGGAGCTGTTTTTT. Translated, this is CASSARDGGELFF.